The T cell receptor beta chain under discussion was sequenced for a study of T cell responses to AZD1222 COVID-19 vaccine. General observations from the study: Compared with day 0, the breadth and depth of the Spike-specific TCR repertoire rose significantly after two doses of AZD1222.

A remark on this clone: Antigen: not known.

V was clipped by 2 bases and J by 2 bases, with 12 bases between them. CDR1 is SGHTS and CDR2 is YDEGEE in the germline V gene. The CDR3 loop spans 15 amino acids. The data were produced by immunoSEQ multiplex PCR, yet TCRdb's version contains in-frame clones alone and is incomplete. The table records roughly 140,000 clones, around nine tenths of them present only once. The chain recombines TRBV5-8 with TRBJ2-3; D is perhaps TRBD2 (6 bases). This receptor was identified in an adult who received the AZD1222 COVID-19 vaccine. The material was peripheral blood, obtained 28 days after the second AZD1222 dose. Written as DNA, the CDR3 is TGTGCCAGCAGCTTAGGAGGGGCCAACACAGATACGCAGTATTTT. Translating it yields CASSLGGANTDTQYF. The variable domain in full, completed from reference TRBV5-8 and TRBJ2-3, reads EAGVTQSPTHLIKTRGQQATLRCSPISGHTSVYWYQQALGLGLQFLLWYDEGEERNRGNFPPRFSGRQFPNYSSELNVNALELEDSALYLCASSLGGANTDTQYFGPGTRLTVL.